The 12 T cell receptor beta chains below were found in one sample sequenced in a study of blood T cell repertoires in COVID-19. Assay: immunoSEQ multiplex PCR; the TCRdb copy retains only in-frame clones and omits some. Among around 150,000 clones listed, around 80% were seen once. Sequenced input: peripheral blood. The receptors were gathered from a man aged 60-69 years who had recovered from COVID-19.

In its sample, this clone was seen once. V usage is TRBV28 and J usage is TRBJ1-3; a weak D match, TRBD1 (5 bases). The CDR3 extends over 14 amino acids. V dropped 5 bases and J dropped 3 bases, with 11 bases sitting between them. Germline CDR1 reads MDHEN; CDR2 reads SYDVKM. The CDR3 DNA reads TGTGCCAGCAGTCAGGGCTTCAATGGAAACACCATATATTTT. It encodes CASSQGFNGNTIYF.

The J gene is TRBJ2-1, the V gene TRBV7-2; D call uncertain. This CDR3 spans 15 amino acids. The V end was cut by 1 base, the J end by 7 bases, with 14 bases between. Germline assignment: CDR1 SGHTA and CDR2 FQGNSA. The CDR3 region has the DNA TGTGCCAGCAGCTTAGATAACCTCCCTCGGAATGAGCAGTTCTTC. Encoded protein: CASSLDNLPRNEQFF. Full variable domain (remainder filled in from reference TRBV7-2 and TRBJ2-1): GAGVSQSPSNKVTEKGKDVELRCDPISGHTALYWYRQSLGQGLEFLIYFQGNSAPDKSGLPSDRFSAERTGGSVSTLTIQRTQQEDSAVYLCASSLDNLPRNEQFFGPGTRLTVL.

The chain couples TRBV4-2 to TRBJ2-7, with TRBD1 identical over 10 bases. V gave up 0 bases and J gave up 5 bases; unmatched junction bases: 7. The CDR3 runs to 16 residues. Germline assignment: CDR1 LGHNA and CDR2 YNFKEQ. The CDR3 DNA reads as TGTGCCAGCAGCCAAGAGGCGGGACAGGGGTTCAACGAGCAGTACTTC. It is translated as CASSQEAGQGFNEQYF.

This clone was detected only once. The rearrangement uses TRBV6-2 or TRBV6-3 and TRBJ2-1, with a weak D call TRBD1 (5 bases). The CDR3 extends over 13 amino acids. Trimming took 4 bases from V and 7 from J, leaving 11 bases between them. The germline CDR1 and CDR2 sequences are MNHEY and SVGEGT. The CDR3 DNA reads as TGTGCCAGCAGTTCCCTTAAGGGGAATGAGCAGTTCTTC. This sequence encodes CASSSLKGNEQFF.

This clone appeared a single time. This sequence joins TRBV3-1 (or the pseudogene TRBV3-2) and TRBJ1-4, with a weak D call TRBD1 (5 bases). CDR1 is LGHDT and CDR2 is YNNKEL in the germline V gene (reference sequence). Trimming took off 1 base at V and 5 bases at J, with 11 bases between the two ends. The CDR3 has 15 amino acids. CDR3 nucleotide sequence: TGTGCCAGCAGCCAAGGGTTGGGGGGGAATGAAAAACTGTTTTTT. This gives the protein CASSQGLGGNEKLFF.

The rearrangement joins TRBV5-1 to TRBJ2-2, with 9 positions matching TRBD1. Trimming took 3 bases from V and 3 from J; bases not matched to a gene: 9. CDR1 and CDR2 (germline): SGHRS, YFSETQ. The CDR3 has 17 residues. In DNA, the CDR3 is TGCGCCAGCAGCTGGCCCGCGACAGGGGGAGACACCGGGGAGCTGTTTTTT. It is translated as CASSWPATGGDTGELFF.

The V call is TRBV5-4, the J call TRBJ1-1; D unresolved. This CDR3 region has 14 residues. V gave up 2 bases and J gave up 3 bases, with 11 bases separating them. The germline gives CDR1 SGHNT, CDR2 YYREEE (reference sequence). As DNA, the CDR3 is TGTGCCAGCAGCTTTGGAGGGATGGACACTGAAGCTTTCTTT. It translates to CASSFGGMDTEAFF.

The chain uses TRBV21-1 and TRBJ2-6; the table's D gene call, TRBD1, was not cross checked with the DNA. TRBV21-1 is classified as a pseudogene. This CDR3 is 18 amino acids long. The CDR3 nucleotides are TGTGCCACACTACCGGGGGACAGGGATTCTCTGATGGCCAACGTCCTGACTTTC. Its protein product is CATLPGDRDSLMANVLTF.

In DNA, the CDR3 is TGTGCCAGCAGCTTGGCGGGGAGGGGAAGAGAGACCCAGTACTTC. Translation: CASSLAGRGRETQYF. The V gene is TRBV5-6, the J gene TRBJ2-5, with 7 nucleotides matching TRBD2. After removal of 0 bases from V and 4 bases from J, the junction contained 6 bases not matched to a gene. The CDR3 runs 15 residues. CDR1 is SGHDT, CDR2 YYEEEE, per germline.

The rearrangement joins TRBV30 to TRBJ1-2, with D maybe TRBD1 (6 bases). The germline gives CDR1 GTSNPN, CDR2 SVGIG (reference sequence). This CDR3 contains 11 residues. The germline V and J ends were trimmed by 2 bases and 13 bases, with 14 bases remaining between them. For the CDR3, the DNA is TGTGCCTGGAGTACTCAACAGGGCCGCACCTTC. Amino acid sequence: CAWSTQQGRTF.

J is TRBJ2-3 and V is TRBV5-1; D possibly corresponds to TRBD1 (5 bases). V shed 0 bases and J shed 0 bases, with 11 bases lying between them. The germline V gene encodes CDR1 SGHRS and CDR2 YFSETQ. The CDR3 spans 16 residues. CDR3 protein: CASSLVARASTDTQYF. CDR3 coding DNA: TGCGCCAGCAGCTTGGTCGCCAGGGCTAGCACAGATACGCAGTATTTT.

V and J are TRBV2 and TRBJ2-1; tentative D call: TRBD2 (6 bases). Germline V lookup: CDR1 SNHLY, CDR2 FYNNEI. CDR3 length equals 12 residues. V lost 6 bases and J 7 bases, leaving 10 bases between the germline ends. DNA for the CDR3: TGTGCCAGCAGACAGGAGGGGAATGAGCAGTTCTTC. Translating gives CASRQEGNEQFF.